Shown below are 11 T cell receptor beta chains from a single sample sequenced in a study of blood T cell repertoires in COVID-19. Clones were read by immunoSEQ multiplex PCR, and TCRdb kept only the in-frame ones, dropping some. The profile shows roughly 200,000 clones, approximately 86% of them singletons. The sequenced material came from PBMCs or T cells enriched from blood (not recorded which). The receptors stem from a woman between 40 and 55 years old in a cohort exposed to, infected with or recovered from COVID-19 (not recorded which).

The gene calls are TRBV19 and TRBJ2-2, with 10 bases that match TRBD1. In germline, CDR1 is LNHDA, CDR2 SQIVND (reference sequence). The CDR3 spans 16 residues. V lost 6 bases to trimming and J lost 0 bases; unmatched junction nucleotides: 4. The CDR3 spells CASSGTGAANTGELFF. CDR3 bases: TGTGCCAGTAGCGGGACAGGGGCAGCGAACACCGGGGAGCTGTTTTTT.

This chain links TRBV28 with TRBJ1-2, with D perhaps TRBD1 (6 bases). V was cut by 7 bases and J by 0 bases, with 15 bases left in between. Germline values: CDR1 MDHEN, CDR2 SYDVKM. This CDR3 contains 15 residues. CDR3 region: CASTPSRGSNYGYTF. The DNA for the CDR3 is TGTGCCAGCACTCCTTCCAGGGGTTCTAACTATGGCTACACCTTC.

This chain joins TRBV7-6 and TRBJ2-1; 8 bases align to TRBD2. J lost 5 bases, V lost 2 bases, and 11 bases had no gene match. Germline V CDR1 and CDR2: SGHVS, FNYEAQ. This CDR3 region has 17 residues. DNA for the CDR3: TGTGCCAGCAGCTTAAAGCCCAGCGGGGGCCTCCACAATGAGCAGTTCTTC. Its translation is CASSLKPSGGLHNEQFF.

The chain uses TRBV7-9 and TRBJ2-1, with a possible D match to TRBD1 (6 bases). This CDR3 contains 16 residues. Trimming removed 5 bases from V and 8 bases from J, with 22 bases in between. In germline, CDR1 is SEHNR, CDR2 FQNEAQ (reference sequence). In DNA form, the CDR3 reads TGTGCCAGCAGCCTAGTCGGCGTAGGGGGACGGGATGAGCAGTTCTTC. As protein: CASSLVGVGGRDEQFF.

V and J are TRBV18 and TRBJ1-3, with TRBD1 matching 9 bases. CDR1 is KGHSH, CDR2 LQKENI, per germline. The length of the CDR3 is 15 residues. Germline trimming cut 3 bases from V and 6 bases from J; bases unmatched to any gene: 6. CDR3 amino acids: CASSPGQGTTNTIYF. The DNA of the CDR3 is TGTGCCAGCTCACCCGGACAGGGGACGACAAACACCATATATTTT.

The chain employs TRBV9 and TRBJ2-2, with D unresolved. Germline values: CDR1 SGDLS, CDR2 YYNGEE. V lost 0 bases, J lost 6 bases, and 6 bases lay in between. The CDR3 totals 13 residues. As DNA, the CDR3 is TGTGCCAGCAGCGTAGAAGTAGCCGGGGAGCTGTTTTTT. It codes for CASSVEVAGELFF.

The V and J genes are TRBV28 and TRBJ1-4, with a possible D match to TRBD1 (5 bases). The germline V gene has CDR1 MDHEN and CDR2 SYDVKM. The length of the CDR3 is 15 residues. Trimming cost V 5 bases and J 8 bases, with 18 bases left between them. The CDR3 nucleotides are TGTGCCAGCAGTCCCGGGGGGGATAGGATGGAAAAACTGTTTTTT. Translation gives CASSPGGDRMEKLFF. The whole variable domain, remainder taken from reference TRBV28 and TRBJ1-4, is DVKVTQSSRYLVKRTGEKVFLECVQDMDHENMFWYRQDPGLGLRLIYFSYDVKMKEKGDIPEGYSVSREKKERFSLILESASTNQTSMYLCASSPGGDRMEKLFFGSGTQLSVL.

The chain couples TRBV6-5 to TRBJ1-2; 9 bases align to TRBD1. Germline V gives CDR1 MNHEY, CDR2 SVGAGI. Trimming cost V 6 bases and J 5 bases; bases outside gene matches: 7. This CDR3 comprises 14 residues. CDR3 in DNA: TGTGCCAGCAGGGTAGGCGGGACAGGGTATGGCTACACCTTC. It encodes CASRVGGTGYGYTF.

The CDR3 DNA is TGTGCCAGCAGCAACGGGTTCACAGATACGCAGTATTTT. Protein product: CASSNGFTDTQYF. The V and J genes are TRBV6-2 or TRBV6-3 and TRBJ2-3, with D unresolved. Between the trimmed V and J ends, which lost 6 bases and 2 bases, there was a span of 9 bases. CDR1 is MNHEY and CDR2 is SVGEGT in the germline V gene. This CDR3 comprises 13 residues.

This chain uses TRBV7-2 with TRBJ2-7; possibly TRBD1 for D (5 bases). With 0 bases removed from V and 5 bases from J, the gap between germline ends came to 11 bases. Germline V CDR1 and CDR2: SGHTA, FQGNSA. The CDR3 covers 14 residues. CDR3 DNA: TGTGCCAGCAGCTTAGCGGTCAGGGTCCACGAGCAGTACTTC. It yields the protein CASSLAVRVHEQYF. The full variable domain, with the rest looked up from reference TRBV7-2 and TRBJ2-7, is GAGVSQSPSNKVTEKGKDVELRCDPISGHTALYWYRQSLGQGLEFLIYFQGNSAPDKSGLPSDRFSAERTGGSVSTLTIQRTQQEDSAVYLCASSLAVRVHEQYFGPGTRLTVT.

The chain uses TRBV2 and TRBJ2-7, with 7 bases aligning to TRBD2. Germline V gene data show CDR1 as SNHLY and CDR2 as FYNNEI. V lost 7 bases, J lost 3 bases, and 9 bases stayed unmatched. There are 14 residues in the CDR3. CDR3 coding DNA: TGTGCCAGCACCCCTCTAGCGGCGATCTACGAGCAGTACTTC. Its protein is CASTPLAAIYEQYF. Using reference TRBV2 and TRBJ2-7 for the parts outside the CDR3, the full variable domain is EPEVTQTPSHQVTQMGQEVILRCVPISNHLYFYWYRQILGQKVEFLVSFYNNEISEKSEIFDDQFSVERPDGSNFTLKIRSTKLEDSAMYFCASTPLAAIYEQYFGPGTRLTVT.